One and the same sample provided the 24 T cell receptor beta chains below, sequenced in a study of follicular helper T cells after annual influenza vaccination. TCRdb's table, derived via immunoSEQ multiplex PCR, lists solely in-frame clones and lacks some. The data hold roughly 7,700 clones, with around four fifths observed a single time. Specified time point: 2014-2015 season, 7 days after vaccination. Sequenced material: CXCR5+ CD38- circulating T follicular helper cells from blood, taken 7 days after influenza vaccination. Subset denoted: circulating Tfh, non-naive CD4+CXCR5+PD-1+ (ICOS+CD38+ or ICOS-CD38-). The receptors derive from an adult who received the influenza vaccine.

V and J are TRBV6-5 and TRBJ1-3, with D possibly being TRBD1 (6 bases). Germline lookup yields CDR1 MNHEY and CDR2 SVGAGI. The V end was cut by 6 bases, the J end by 7 bases, with 19 bases between. This CDR3 comprises 15 residues. CDR3 loop: CASRESRGARNTIYF. For the CDR3, the DNA is TGTGCCAGCAGGGAATCAAGGGGGGCTCGGAACACCATATATTTT.

The chain links TRBV6-1 to TRBJ2-3; a possible D gene is TRBD2 (6 bases). Per germline, CDR1 MNHNS and CDR2 SASEGT. The CDR3 has 15 amino acids. V dropped 7 bases and J dropped 5 bases, with 19 bases sitting between them. This chain's CDR3 is CASTVTGLQGDTQYF. The CDR3 coding sequence is TGTGCCAGCACTGTAACGGGACTCCAAGGAGATACGCAGTATTTT.

This clone turned up a few times. The chain recombines TRBV10-1 with TRBJ1-1; D uncertain. Between the trimmed V and J ends, which lost 5 bases and 5 bases, there was a span of 12 bases. CDR1 is WNHNN and CDR2 is SYGVQD in the germline V gene (reference sequence). CDR3 length: 13 residues. Here the CDR3 DNA reads TGCGCCAGCAGTTCAGGCCGGAAGACTGAAGCTTTCTTT. This encodes CASSSGRKTEAFF.

This rearrangement joins TRBV6-6 to TRBJ1-5; 7 bases line up with TRBD1. The germline CDR1 and CDR2 sequences are MNHNY and SVGAGI (reference sequence). The CDR3 length is 13 residues. V gave up 6 bases and J gave up 7 bases; unmatched junction bases: 6. The CDR3 sequence is CASRDRKEQPQHF. The CDR3 DNA reads as TGTGCCAGCAGGGACAGGAAAGAACAGCCCCAGCATTTT.

This chain links TRBV19 with TRBJ1-2; the D gene is possibly TRBD1 (5 bases). This CDR3 is built from 12 residues. V lost 6 bases and J lost 8, with 13 bases in between. Germline-derived CDR1 and CDR2 are LNHDA and SQIVND (reference sequence). The CDR3, as DNA: TGTGCCAGTAGCCTGGACACTTCGGGCTACACCTTC. Translating it yields CASSLDTSGYTF.

The gene calls are TRBV21-1 and TRBJ2-1; the D segment call TRBD1 is taken from the table without a DNA check. TRBV21-1 has pseudogene status. The CDR3 consists of 17 residues. In DNA form, the CDR3 reads TGTGCCAGCAGCAACCAGAGACAGGGGGGGTCCTACAATGAGCAGTTCTTC. Its protein product is CASSNQRQGGSYNEQFF.

This chain links TRBV5-1 with TRBJ2-5; 12 bases align to TRBD1. Germline V lookup: CDR1 SGHRS, CDR2 YFSETQ. The CDR3 runs to 14 residues. V was clipped by 2 bases and J by 5 bases; unmatched bases: 1. The chain's CDR3 is CASSLGTGGETQYF. The CDR3 nucleotides are TGCGCCAGCAGCTTAGGGACAGGGGGCGAGACCCAGTACTTC.

This sequence joins TRBV5-4 and TRBJ2-5, with a tentative D call TRBD2 (5 bases). Per the germline V gene, CDR1 is SGHNT and CDR2 is YYREEE (reference sequence). Trimming removed 5 bases from V and 5 bases from J, with 19 bases in between. The CDR3 is 15 amino acids. The CDR3 nucleotides are TGTGCCAGCAGATCTCCTGGAGGACCCGCGGAGACCCAGTACTTC. Residues: CASRSPGGPAETQYF.

The gene calls are TRBV28 and TRBJ2-5; D is possibly TRBD1 or TRBD2 (5 bases each). CDR3 size: 15 residues. V was shortened by 4 bases and J by 5 bases, with 17 bases between the two germline ends. The germline gives CDR1 MDHEN, CDR2 SYDVKM. CDR3 DNA: TGTGCCAGCAGTTCTCCCGGGACCAAGCGGGAGACCCAGTACTTC. Amino acid sequence: CASSSPGTKRETQYF.

The chain joins TRBV11-2 to TRBJ2-5, with D possibly being TRBD2 (5 bases). CDR3 length: 17 amino acids. Germline V gene data show CDR1 as SGHAT and CDR2 as FQNNGV. The ends were cut back, 0 bases at V and 4 bases at J, with 18 bases in the middle. The CDR3 protein is CASSLDTTGKRLETQYF. Written as DNA, the CDR3 is TGTGCCAGCAGCTTAGATACAACGGGGAAGAGATTAGAGACCCAGTACTTC.

The sample holds one count of this clone. The J gene is TRBJ2-2, the V gene TRBV25-1; weak D call: TRBD1 (6 bases). This CDR3 is 17 amino acids long. CDR1 and CDR2 (germline): MGHDK, SYGVNS. V was cut by 4 bases and J by 4 bases, with 19 bases left in between. The CDR3 region is CASSARTGHDGTGELFF. The CDR3 nucleotides read TGTGCCAGCAGTGCCCGAACGGGACACGACGGCACCGGGGAGCTGTTTTTT.

V usage is TRBV4-2 and J usage is TRBJ2-1; 10 bases are a match to TRBD2. V dropped 6 bases and J dropped 7; count of bases not matched to a gene: 12. Germline values: CDR1 LGHNA, CDR2 YNFKEQ. This CDR3 has 16 residues. The CDR3 protein is CASSPVGAGGRNEQFF. The CDR3, as DNA: TGTGCCAGCAGTCCGGTGGGAGCGGGGGGGAGAAATGAGCAGTTCTTC.

The chain is built from TRBV19 and TRBJ2-2, with D perhaps TRBD2 (6 bases). This CDR3 contains 13 residues. V dropped 3 bases and J dropped 5 bases, with 7 bases sitting between them. In germline, CDR1 is LNHDA, CDR2 SQIVND (reference sequence). The CDR3 DNA follows: TGTGCCAGTAGTATTGGGACTACCGGGGAGCTGTTTTTT. Its protein is CASSIGTTGELFF. Drawing the rest from reference TRBV19 and TRBJ2-2, the complete variable domain is DGGITQSPKYLFRKEGQNVTLSCEQNLNHDAMYWYRQDPGQGLRLIYYSQIVNDFQKGDIAEGYSVSREKKESFPLTVTSAQKNPTAFYLCASSIGTTGELFFGEGSRLTVL.

The chain links TRBV2 to TRBJ2-5; 9 nucleotides line up with TRBD2. The V gene end was trimmed by 5 bases and the J gene end by 2 bases; junction bases not matched to a gene: 6. This CDR3 is built from 15 residues. Per germline, CDR1 SNHLY and CDR2 FYNNEI. CDR3 in DNA: TGTGCCAGCAGTACTCTGCGGGGGGGACAAGAGACCCAGTACTTC. Amino acids: CASSTLRGGQETQYF.

V and J are TRBV14 and TRBJ1-6; no definite D call. In germline, CDR1 is SGHDN, CDR2 FVKESK. There are 14 residues in the CDR3. The V gene lost 3 bases and the J gene lost 7 bases, with 10 bases spanning the gap. The CDR3 DNA reads TGTGCCAGCAGCCAGCGGACGGTAAATTCACCCCTCCACTTT. This translates into CASSQRTVNSPLHF.

This chain joins TRBV19 and TRBJ1-6; D is unclear. CDR1 and CDR2 (germline): LNHDA, SQIVND (reference sequence). The CDR3 runs to 18 residues. V lost 6 bases and J lost 0, with 18 bases in between. The CDR3 loop is CASSGSRSLSSYNSPLHF. The CDR3 nucleotides are TGTGCCAGTAGCGGCAGTAGGTCCTTGAGCTCCTATAATTCACCCCTCCACTTT.

The J gene is TRBJ1-1, the V gene TRBV7-8; TRBD1 might be the D (5 bases). With 4 bases removed from V and 5 bases from J, the gap between germline ends came to 14 bases. Germline V gene lookup returns CDR1 SGHVS and CDR2 FQNEAQ. The CDR3 is 14 residues long. The CDR3 sequence: CASSSRGLKTEAFF. The DNA of the CDR3 is TGTGCCAGCAGCTCGAGGGGTTTAAAGACTGAAGCTTTCTTT.

The chain links TRBV15 to TRBJ1-2; D uncertain. The CDR3 extends over 13 amino acids. CDR1 LNHNV and CDR2 YYDKDF come from the germline V gene (reference sequence). Trimming shortened V by 0 bases and J by 3 bases, and 5 bases separated the two germline ends. The CDR3 region has the DNA TGTGCCACCAGCAGAGATCGGTACTATGGCTACACCTTC. Residues: CATSRDRYYGYTF. The complete variable domain, with remaining parts taken from reference TRBV15 and TRBJ1-2, reads DAMVIQNPRYQVTQFGKPVTLSCSQTLNHNVMYWYQQKSSQAPKLLFHYYDKDFNNEADTPDNFQSRRPNTSFCFLDIRSPGLGDTAMYLCATSRDRYYGYTFGSGTRLTVV.

This sequence joins TRBV25-1 and TRBJ1-1, with unresolved D. The CDR3 is made up of 11 amino acids. Germline CDR1 is MGHDK and CDR2 is SYGVNS. The V end lost 7 bases, the J end lost 2 bases, and 5 bases lay between the germline ends. CDR3 protein: CASTRNTEAFF. Written as DNA, the CDR3 is TGTGCCAGCACCCGAAACACTGAAGCTTTCTTT.

In nucleotides, the CDR3 is TGTGCCAGCAGCTTAAACTTATCTGGAAACACCATATATTTT. Residues: CASSLNLSGNTIYF. The genes are TRBV7-9 and TRBJ1-3; no definite D call. CDR1 and CDR2 from the germline V gene are SEHNR and FQNEAQ (reference sequence). CDR3 length equals 14 residues. V shed 2 bases and J shed 1 base, with 6 bases lying between them. The full variable domain, its missing parts supplied by reference TRBV7-9 and TRBJ1-3, is DTGVSQNPRHKITKRGQNVTFRCDPISEHNRLYWYRQTLGQGPEFLTYFQNEAQLEKSRLLSDRFSAERPKGSFSTLEIQRTEQGDSAMYLCASSLNLSGNTIYFGEGSWLTVV.

The rearrangement links TRBV5-6 to TRBJ2-5; 10 bases align to TRBD2. Germline CDR1 reads SGHDT; CDR2 reads YYEEEE. The CDR3 has 14 residues. V shed 4 bases and J 5 bases; nucleotides not matched to a gene: 5. The CDR3 reads CASSPTTSGETQYF. The DNA for the CDR3 is TGTGCCAGCAGCCCGACGACTAGCGGGGAGACCCAGTACTTC.

The chain carries TRBV27 and TRBJ2-5; no clear D. Germline assignment: CDR1 MNHEY and CDR2 SMNVEV (reference sequence). CDR3 length equals 14 residues. Deletions cut 4 bases from V and 2 bases from J, with 11 bases between. CDR3 loop: CASSSRAVQETQYF. CDR3 nucleotide sequence: TGTGCCAGCAGTTCGCGAGCCGTTCAAGAGACCCAGTACTTC.

This chain connects TRBV29-1 to TRBJ1-2, with D perhaps TRBD1 (6 bases). Germline CDR1 and CDR2: SQVTM and ANQGSEA. Trimming left V 3 bases short and J 13 bases short, with 21 bases between. This CDR3 contains 13 residues. The CDR3 loop reads CSVEPDKQGVPTF. CDR3 DNA sequence: TGCAGCGTTGAGCCCGACAAACAGGGCGTACCCACCTTC.

This sequence joins TRBV7-6 and TRBJ1-6, with 7 bases matching TRBD1. With 5 bases clipped from V and 9 bases from J, the junction kept 7 bases outside the gene matches. From germline, CDR1 is SGHVS and CDR2 FNYEAQ. The CDR3 sequence is 14 residues long. The CDR3 coding sequence is TGTGCCAGCAGCCCAAGGGGGCAAGGTTCACCCCTCCACTTT. Translation: CASSPRGQGSPLHF.